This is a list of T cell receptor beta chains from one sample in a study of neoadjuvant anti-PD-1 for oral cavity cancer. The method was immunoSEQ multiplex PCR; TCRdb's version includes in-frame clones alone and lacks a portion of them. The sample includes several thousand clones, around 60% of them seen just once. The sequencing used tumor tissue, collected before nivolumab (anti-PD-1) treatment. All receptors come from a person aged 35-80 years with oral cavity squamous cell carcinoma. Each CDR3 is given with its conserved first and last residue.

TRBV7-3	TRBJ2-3	CASSPGVIHTDTQYF
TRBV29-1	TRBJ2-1	CSVPGQRSIWEQFF
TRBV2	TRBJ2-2	CASRGLAGWGGELFF
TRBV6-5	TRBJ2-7	CASRAGANYEQYF
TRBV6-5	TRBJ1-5	CASSRPPDGNQPQHF
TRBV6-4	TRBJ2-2	CASSQLISGPTNTGELFF
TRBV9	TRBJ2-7	CASSGGQGRYYEQYF
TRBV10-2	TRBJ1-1	CASSETPGGTEAFF
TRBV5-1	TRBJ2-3	CASSLGDRDTDTQYF
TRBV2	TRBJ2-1	CASSEEAGGRSEQFF
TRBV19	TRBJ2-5	CASSPGGSQETQYF
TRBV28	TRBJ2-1	CAHRGEQRKDEQFF
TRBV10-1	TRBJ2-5	CASSRGKGSESWETQYF
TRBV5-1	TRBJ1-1	CASSERPGPWAEAFF
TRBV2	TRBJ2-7	CASSEWDRGEQYF
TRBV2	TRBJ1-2	CASSVGDAGYTF
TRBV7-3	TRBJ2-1	CASSLTSTGSNEQFF
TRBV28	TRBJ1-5	CASSKMGHSNQPQHF
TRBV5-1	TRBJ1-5	CASSPGGYSNQPQHF
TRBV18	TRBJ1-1	CASSPTRRTGASNTEAFF
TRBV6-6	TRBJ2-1	CASSYLTQGYEQFF
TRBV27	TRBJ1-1	CASSPSFYEAFF
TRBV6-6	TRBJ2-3	CASSYGAGGDTQYF
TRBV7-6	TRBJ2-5	CASSSTGAGETQYF
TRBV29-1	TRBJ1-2	CSVVAGAQNYGYTF
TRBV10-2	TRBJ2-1	CASSPGGRGAQGSYNEQFF
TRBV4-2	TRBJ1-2	CASSQDPEGGYTF
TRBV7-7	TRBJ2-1	CASSLGTGGQNEQFF
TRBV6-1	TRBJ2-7	CASSANAGKYF
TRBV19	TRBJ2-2	CASTGGTGNTGELFF
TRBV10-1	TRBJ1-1	CASSRGWNTEAFF
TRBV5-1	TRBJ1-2	CASSLEAGKYGYTF
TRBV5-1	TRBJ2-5	CASSLAIAGGEETQYF
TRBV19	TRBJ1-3	CASMGDTSLSGNTIYF
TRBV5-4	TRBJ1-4	CASSFGLNNEKLFF